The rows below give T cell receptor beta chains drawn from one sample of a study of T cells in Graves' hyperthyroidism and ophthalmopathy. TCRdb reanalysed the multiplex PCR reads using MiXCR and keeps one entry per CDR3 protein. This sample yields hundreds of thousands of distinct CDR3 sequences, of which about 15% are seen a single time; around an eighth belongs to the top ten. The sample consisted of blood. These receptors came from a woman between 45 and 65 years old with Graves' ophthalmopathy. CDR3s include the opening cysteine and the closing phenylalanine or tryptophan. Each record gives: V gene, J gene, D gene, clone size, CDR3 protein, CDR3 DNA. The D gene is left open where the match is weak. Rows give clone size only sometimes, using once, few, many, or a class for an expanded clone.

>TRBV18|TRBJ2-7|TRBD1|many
CASSPLTGGYEQYF
TGTGCCAGCTCACCATTAACAGGGGGCTACGAGCAGTACTTC
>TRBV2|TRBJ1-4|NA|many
CASSIQGGESVKLFF
TGTGCCAGCAGCATACAGGGAGGCGAGTCGGTAAAACTGTTTTTT
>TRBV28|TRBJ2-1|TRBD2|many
CASSFWSLAGEGEQFF
TGTGCCAGCAGTTTTTGGAGCCTAGCGGGAGAGGGGGAGCAGTTCTTC
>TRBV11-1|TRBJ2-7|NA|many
CASSLGRSASYEQYF
TGTGCCAGCAGCTTAGGGAGGTCTGCCTCCTACGAGCAGTACTTC
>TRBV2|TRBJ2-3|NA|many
CASSVGTQGDTQYF
TGTGCCAGCAGTGTAGGTACCCAAGGGGATACGCAGTATTTT
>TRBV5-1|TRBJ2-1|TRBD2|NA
CASQTSGAYNEQFF
TGCGCCAGCCAGACTAGCGGAGCCTACAATGAGCAGTTCTTC
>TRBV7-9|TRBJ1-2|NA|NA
CASSPRRTEGYTF
TGTGCCAGCAGCCCCCGGCGGACAGAGGGCTACACCTTC
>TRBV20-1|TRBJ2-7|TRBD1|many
CSASDPGQSYEQYF
TGCAGTGCTAGTGACCCGGGACAGTCCTACGAGCAGTACTTC
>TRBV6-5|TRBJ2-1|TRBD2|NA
CASSYSTSGRLWDEQFF
TGTGCCAGCAGTTACTCAACCAGCGGGAGGCTTTGGGATGAGCAGTTCTTC
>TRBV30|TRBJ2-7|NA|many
CAWSPDLEQYF
TGTGCCTGGAGTCCGGACTTGGAGCAGTACTTC
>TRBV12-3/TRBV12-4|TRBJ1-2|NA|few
CASSYGAGSNYGYTF
TGTGCCAGCAGCTACGGGGCGGGCTCAAACTATGGCTACACCTTC
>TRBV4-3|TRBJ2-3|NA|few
CASSQDPGGSTDTQYF
TGCGCCAGCAGCCAAGACCCAGGAGGGTCCACAGATACGCAGTATTTT
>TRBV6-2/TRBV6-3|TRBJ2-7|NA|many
CASSYNHGLSKSPYEQYF
TGTGCCAGCAGTTACAACCATGGACTCTCCAAAAGCCCCTACGAGCAGTACTTC
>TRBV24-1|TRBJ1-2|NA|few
CATSVTGTYGYTF
TGTGCCACCAGTGTCACAGGGACCTATGGCTACACCTTC
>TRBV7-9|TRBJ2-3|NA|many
CASSLMASSDTQYF
TGTGCCAGCAGCTTAATGGCTAGTTCAGATACGCAGTATTTT
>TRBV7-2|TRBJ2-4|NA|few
CASSWGMGLAKNIQYF
TGTGCCAGCAGCTGGGGAATGGGGTTAGCCAAAAACATTCAGTACTTC
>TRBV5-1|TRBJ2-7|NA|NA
CASSPWSGSTEQYF
TGCGCCAGCAGCCCATGGTCGGGATCGACAGAGCAGTACTTC
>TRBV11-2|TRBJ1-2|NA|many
CASSLVGASNYGYTF
TGTGCCAGCAGCTTGGTCGGGGCCTCTAACTATGGCTACACCTTC
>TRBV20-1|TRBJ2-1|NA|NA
CSAGRGSGRNEQFF
TGCAGTGCAGGCCGAGGAAGCGGTCGGAATGAGCAGTTCTTC
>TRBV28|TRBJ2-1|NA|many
CASSSQRLRQFF
TGTGCCAGCAGTTCTCAACGACTGCGACAGTTCTTC
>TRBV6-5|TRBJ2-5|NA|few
CASSYAISAGETQYF
TGTGCCAGCAGTTACGCCATTAGCGCTGGAGAGACCCAGTACTTC
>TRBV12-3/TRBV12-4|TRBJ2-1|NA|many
CASSLSGLVDWGDEQFF
TGTGCCAGCAGTTTAAGCGGCCTAGTCGATTGGGGGGATGAGCAGTTCTTC
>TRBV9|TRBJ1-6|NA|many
CASSVGGSPLHF
TGTGCCAGCAGCGTAGGGGGTTCACCCCTCCACTTT
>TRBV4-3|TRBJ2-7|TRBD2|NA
CASSQGSSGSYEQYF
TGCGCCAGCAGCCAAGGTTCTAGCGGCTCCTACGAGCAGTACTTC
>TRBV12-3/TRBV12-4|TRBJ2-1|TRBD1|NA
CASSPRGTGGDEQFF
TGTGCCAGCAGCCCAAGGGGGACAGGGGGCGATGAGCAGTTCTTC
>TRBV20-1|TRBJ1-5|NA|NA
CSARKGVNQPQHF
TGCAGTGCTAGAAAGGGGGTAAATCAGCCCCAGCATTTT
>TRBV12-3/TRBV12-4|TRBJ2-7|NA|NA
CASSPPGTYEQYF
TGTGCCAGCAGTCCCCCGGGCACCTACGAGCAGTACTTC